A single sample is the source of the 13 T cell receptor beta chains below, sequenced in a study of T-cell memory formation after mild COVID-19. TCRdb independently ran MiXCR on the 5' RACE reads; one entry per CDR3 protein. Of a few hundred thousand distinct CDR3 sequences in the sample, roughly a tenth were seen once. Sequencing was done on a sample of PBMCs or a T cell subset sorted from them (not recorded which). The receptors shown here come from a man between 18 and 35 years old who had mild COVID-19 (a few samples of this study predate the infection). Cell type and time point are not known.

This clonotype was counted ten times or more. The chain's CDR3 is CASSPNTDTQYF. CDR3 nucleotide sequence: TGTGCCAGCTCACCTAACACAGATACGCAGTATTTT. The J gene is TRBJ2-3, the V gene TRBV18; D ambiguous. Per the germline V gene, CDR1 is KGHSH and CDR2 is LQKENI. The CDR3 is made up of 12 amino acids. The V end lost 3 bases, the J end lost 2 bases, and 3 bases lay between the germline ends.

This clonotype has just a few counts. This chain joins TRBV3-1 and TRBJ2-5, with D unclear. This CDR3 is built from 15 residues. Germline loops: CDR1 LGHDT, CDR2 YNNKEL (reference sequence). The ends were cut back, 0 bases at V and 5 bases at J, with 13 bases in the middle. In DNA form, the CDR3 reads TGTGCCAGCAGCCAAGATGGAGTAGGGTGGGAGACCCAGTACTTC. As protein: CASSQDGVGWETQYF.

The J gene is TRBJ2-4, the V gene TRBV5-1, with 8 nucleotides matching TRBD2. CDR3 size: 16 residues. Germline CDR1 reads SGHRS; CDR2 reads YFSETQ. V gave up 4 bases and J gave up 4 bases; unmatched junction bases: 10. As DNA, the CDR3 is TGCGCCAGCAGCGACGAGCGGGGGCATTCGAAAAACATTCAGTACTTC. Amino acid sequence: CASSDERGHSKNIQYF.

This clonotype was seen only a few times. The chain's CDR3 is CASSYSRGGEKLFF. The DNA of the CDR3 is TGTGCCAGCAGTTACTCACGGGGAGGAGAAAAACTGTTTTTT. The chain joins TRBV6-5 to TRBJ1-4; D is undetermined. CDR3 length: 14 amino acids. Germline CDR1 and CDR2: MNHEY and SVGAGI. V lost 0 bases and J 8 bases, leaving 10 bases between the germline ends.

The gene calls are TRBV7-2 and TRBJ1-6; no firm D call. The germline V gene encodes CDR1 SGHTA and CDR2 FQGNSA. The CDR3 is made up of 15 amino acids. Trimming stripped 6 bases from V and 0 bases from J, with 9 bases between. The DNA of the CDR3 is TGTGCCAGCAGTGTACTGAGCTCCTATAATTCACCCCTCCACTTT. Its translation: CASSVLSSYNSPLHF.

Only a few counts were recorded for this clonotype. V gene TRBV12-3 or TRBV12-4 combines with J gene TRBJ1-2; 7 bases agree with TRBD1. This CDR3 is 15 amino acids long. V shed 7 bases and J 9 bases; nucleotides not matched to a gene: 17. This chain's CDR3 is CASKLLTGLGSRYTF. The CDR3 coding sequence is TGTGCCAGCAAACTCTTGACAGGGCTTGGGAGTCGCTACACCTTC.

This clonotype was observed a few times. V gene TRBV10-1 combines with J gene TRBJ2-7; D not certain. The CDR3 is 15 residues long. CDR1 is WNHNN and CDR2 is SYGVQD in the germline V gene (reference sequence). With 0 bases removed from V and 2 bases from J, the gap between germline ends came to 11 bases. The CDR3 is CASSESTAVAYEQYF. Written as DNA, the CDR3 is TGCGCCAGCAGTGAGTCGACGGCAGTGGCCTACGAGCAGTACTTC.

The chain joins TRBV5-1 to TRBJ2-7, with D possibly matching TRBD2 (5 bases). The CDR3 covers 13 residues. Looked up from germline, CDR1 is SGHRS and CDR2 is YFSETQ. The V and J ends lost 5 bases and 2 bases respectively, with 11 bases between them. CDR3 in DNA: TGCGCCAGCAGGTCAGCGGCAACCTACGAGCAGTACTTC. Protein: CASRSAATYEQYF.

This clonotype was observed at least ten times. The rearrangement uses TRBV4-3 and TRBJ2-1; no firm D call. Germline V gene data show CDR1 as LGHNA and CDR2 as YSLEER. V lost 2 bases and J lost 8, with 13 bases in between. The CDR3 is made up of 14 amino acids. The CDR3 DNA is TGCGCCAGCAGCCAAAGGACGACCCTTCATGAGCAGTTCTTC. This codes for CASSQRTTLHEQFF.

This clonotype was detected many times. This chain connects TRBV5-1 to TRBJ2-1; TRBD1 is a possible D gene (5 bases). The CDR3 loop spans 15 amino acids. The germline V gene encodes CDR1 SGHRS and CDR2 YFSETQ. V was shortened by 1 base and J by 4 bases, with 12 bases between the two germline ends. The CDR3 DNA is TGCGCCAGCAGCTTGTCTGGGGCGATTTACAATGAGCAGTTCTTC. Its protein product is CASSLSGAIYNEQFF.

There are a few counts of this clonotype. Written as DNA, the CDR3 is TGTGCCATCAGTGATCCCGCCGGGACAGGACCGTCGCAGTACTTC. Its translation is CAISDPAGTGPSQYF. V is TRBV10-3 and J is TRBJ2-7; 8 positions agree with TRBD1. Germline V gene data show CDR1 as ENHRY and CDR2 as SYGVKD. This CDR3 contains 15 residues. Trimming at V came to 3 bases and at J to 9 bases, leaving 13 bases not matched to a gene.

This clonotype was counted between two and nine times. The CDR3 here is CASSFPTGTENTGELFF. In DNA form, the CDR3 reads TGTGCCAGCAGCTTTCCTACCGGGACAGAGAACACCGGGGAGCTGTTTTTT. J is TRBJ2-2 and V is TRBV9; 7 bases agree with TRBD1. This CDR3 contains 17 residues. V was clipped by 4 bases and J by 1 base; unmatched bases: 10. Germline CDR1 reads SGDLS; CDR2 reads YYNGEE.

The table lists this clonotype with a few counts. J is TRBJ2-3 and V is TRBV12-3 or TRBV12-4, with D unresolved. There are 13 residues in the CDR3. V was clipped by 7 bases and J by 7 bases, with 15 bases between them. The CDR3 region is CASTFNPSHTQYF. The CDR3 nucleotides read TGTGCCAGCACTTTTAACCCTTCCCATACGCAGTATTTT.